The present TCR beta chain was sequenced within a study of blood T cell repertoires in COVID-19 (dated by TCRdb to the early 2020s). Regarding the research as a whole: Samples from collaborators originated in the United States, Italy and Spain and spanned both the acute and convalescent phases of COVID-19. The prospective study material was composed of cDNA or gDNA derived from T cells, B-cell-depleted T cells, or PBMCs. Deeply sampled blood TCRbeta repertoires from subjects exposed to, actively infected with, or recovered from COVID-19 were included in the dataset. The repertoires were released in a freely available public database meant as a resource for research on the immune response to SARS-CoV-2. The samples were drawn from the first 160 participants of the ongoing ImmuneRACE study and from about 1,200 subjects provided by 6 global collaborators. The sample metadata nearly always contained a de-identified subject ID, COVID-19 status, age in years and sex. Where HLA class I and class II types were available, the types were taken from metadata supplied by the sample provider, not from assay-based typing. The paper's findings and limits, for the study overall: The quantity of clinical and demographic metadata differed by source and by participant and was supplied without curation.

Sequences SGHAT (CDR1) and FQNNGV (CDR2) are obtained from the germline V gene. Counted from cysteine to phenylalanine, this CDR3 has 13 amino acids. CDR3 DNA is the only sequence kept; it has 39 bases, read in frame from the first base. At the junction V is shortened by 5 bases and J by 4 bases; bases outside the gene matches: 3. TCRbeta CDR3 regions were amplified from genomic DNA using the immunoSEQ Assay, a bias-controlled multiplex PCR. As for the authors' bioinformatics: The number of nucleated cells in each sample was estimated by amplification of reference gene primers within the assay. To quantify the absolute abundance of each unique TCRbeta CDR3 rearrangement, sequence reads were collapsed and filtered. Productive Simpson clonality was computed per sample as the square root of Simpson's diversity index over productive rearrangements. Here the immuneACCESS table is served through TCRdb, limited to in-frame sequences with V and J called. Missing clones are a known gap in these copies; in checked studies unresolved V genes cover under half, and the rest lacks a known reason. That table gives V, J and clone size, and the DNA gave D and trimming. The sample has 110,000 or so clones on record, roughly 89% of them singletons. The ten largest clonotypes hold more than 2% of the sample.

With respect to this clone: The specificity of this receptor is unknown. No base quality information exists; no much larger clone differs at one position.

The collaborating institutions used their own protocols to collect whole blood in K2EDTA tubes. Collaborator samples were shipped for TCRbeta analysis as frozen whole blood, isolated PBMCs, or DNA extracted from either sample type. The TCR sequence derives from a woman aged 45 to 65 with acute or convalescent COVID-19. The sample was peripheral blood. The rearrangement combines TRBV11-2 with TRBJ1-2; 8 nucleotides in the junction match TRBD1. The bases are TGTGCCAGCAGCGTGGACAGGGCCTATGGCTACACCTTC. This yields the protein CASSVDRAYGYTF.